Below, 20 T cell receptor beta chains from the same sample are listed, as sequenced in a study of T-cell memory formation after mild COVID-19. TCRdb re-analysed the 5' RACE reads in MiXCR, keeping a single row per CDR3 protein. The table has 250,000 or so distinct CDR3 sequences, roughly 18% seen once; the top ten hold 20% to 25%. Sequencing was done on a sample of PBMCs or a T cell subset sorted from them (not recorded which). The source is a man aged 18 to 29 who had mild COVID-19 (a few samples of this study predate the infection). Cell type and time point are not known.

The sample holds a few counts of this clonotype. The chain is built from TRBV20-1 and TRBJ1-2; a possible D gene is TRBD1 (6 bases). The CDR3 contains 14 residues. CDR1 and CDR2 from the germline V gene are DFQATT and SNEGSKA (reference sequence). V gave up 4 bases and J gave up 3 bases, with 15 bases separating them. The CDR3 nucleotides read TGCAGTGCTACCGCCCGGGCAGGGGACTATGGCTACACCTTC. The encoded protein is CSATARAGDYGYTF.

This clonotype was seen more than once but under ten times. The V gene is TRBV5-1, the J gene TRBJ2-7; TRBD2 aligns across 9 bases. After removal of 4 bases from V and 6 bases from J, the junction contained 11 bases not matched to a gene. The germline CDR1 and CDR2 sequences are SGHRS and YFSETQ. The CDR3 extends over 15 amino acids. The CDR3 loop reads CASSLAGGAASEQYF. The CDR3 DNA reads TGCGCCAGCAGCCTCGCGGGGGGGGCGGCGTCCGAGCAGTACTTC.

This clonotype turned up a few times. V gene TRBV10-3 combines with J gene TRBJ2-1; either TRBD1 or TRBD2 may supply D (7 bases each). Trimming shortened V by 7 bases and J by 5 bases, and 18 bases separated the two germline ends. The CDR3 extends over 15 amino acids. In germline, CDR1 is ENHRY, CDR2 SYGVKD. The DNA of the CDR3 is TGTGCCATCACCCGAACAGGGGCGGGAGACAATGAGCAGTTCTTC. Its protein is CAITRTGAGDNEQFF.

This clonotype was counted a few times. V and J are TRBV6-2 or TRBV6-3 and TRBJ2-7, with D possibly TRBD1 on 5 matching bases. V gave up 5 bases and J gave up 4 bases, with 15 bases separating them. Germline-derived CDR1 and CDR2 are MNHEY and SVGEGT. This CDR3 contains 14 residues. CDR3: CASSPLEQDYEQYV. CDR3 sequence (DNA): TGTGCCAGCAGTCCTCTCGAACAGGATTACGAGCAGTACGTC.

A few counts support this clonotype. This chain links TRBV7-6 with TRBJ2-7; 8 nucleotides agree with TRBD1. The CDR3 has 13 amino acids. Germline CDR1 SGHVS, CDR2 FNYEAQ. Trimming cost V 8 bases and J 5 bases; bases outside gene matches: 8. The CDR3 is CASSGGNIDEQYV. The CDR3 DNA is TGTGCCAGCTCAGGGGGCAATATCGACGAGCAGTACGTC.

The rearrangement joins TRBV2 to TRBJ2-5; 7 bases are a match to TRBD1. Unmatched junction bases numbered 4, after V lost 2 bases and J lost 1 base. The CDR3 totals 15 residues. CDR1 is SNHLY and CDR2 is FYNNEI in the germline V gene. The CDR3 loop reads CASSEIQGPQETQYF. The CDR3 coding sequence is TGTGCCAGCAGTGAAATACAGGGGCCCCAAGAGACCCAGTACTTC.

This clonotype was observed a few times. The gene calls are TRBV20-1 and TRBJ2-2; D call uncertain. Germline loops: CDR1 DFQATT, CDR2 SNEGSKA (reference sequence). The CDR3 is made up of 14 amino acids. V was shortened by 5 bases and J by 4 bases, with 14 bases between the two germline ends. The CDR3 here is CSAAGRDLTGELFF. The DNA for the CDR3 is TGCAGTGCTGCAGGTCGTGATCTCACCGGGGAGCTGTTTTTT.

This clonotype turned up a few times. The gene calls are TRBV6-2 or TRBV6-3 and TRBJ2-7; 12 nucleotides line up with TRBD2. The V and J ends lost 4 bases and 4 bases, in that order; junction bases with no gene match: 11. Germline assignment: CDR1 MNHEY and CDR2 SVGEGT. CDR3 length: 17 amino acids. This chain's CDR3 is CASSSVRLAGDPYEQYV. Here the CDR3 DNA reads TGTGCCAGCAGTTCCGTAAGACTAGCGGGGGACCCATACGAGCAGTACGTC.

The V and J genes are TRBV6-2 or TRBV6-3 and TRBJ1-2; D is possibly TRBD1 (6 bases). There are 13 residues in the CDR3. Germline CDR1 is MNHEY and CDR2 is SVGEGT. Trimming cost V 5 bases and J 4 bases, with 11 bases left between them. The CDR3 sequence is CASSQGLGYGYTF. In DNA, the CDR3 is TGTGCCAGCAGTCAGGGGCTCGGCTATGGCTACACCTTC.

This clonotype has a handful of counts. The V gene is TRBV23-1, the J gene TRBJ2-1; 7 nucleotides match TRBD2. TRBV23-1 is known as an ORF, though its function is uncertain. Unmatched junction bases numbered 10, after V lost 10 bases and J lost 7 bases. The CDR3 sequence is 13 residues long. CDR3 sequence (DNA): TGCGCCACCCCCCCCGGGGGAGGGAATGAGCAGTTCTTC. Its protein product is CATPPGGGNEQFF.

Here the CDR3 DNA reads TGTGCCAGCAGCCAAGATCTAGGGGGCGAGCAGTACTTC. It encodes CASSQDLGGEQYF. The rearrangement uses TRBV3-1 and TRBJ2-7, with a weak D call TRBD1 (6 bases). CDR3 length: 13 residues. Germline V CDR1 and CDR2: LGHDT, YNNKEL (reference sequence). V was shortened by 0 bases and J by 6 bases, with 9 bases between the two germline ends.

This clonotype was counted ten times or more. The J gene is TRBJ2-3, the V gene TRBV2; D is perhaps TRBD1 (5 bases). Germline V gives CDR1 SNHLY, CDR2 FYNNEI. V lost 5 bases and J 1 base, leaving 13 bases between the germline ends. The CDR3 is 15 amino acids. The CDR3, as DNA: TGTGCCAGCAGTTCACGACAGTGGGGCACAGATACGCAGTATTTT. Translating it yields CASSSRQWGTDTQYF.

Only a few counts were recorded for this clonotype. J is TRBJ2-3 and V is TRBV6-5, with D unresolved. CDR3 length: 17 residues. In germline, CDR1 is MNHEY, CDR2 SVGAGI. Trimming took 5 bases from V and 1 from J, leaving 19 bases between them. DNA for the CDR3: TGTGCCAGCAGTGATACCTCCCGGGCCCTAGGCACAGATACGCAGTATTTT. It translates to CASSDTSRALGTDTQYF.

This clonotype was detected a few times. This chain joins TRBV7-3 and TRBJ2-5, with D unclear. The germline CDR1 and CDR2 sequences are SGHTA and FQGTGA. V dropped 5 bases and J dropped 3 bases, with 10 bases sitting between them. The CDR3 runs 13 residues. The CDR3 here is CASSIFRKETQYF. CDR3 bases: TGTGCCAGCAGCATTTTCCGGAAAGAGACCCAGTACTTC. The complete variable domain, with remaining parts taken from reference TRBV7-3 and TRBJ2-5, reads GAGVSQTPSNKVTEKGKYVELRCDPISGHTALYWYRQSLGQGPEFLIYFQGTGAADDSGLPNDRFFAVRPEGSVSTLKIQRTERGDSAVYLCASSIFRKETQYFGPGTRLLVL.

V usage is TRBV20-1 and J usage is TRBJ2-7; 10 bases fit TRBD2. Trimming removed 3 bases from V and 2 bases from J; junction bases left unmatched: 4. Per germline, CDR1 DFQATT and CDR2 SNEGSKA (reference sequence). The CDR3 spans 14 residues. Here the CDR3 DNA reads TGCAGTGCTAGTAGCGGGGGGACGACCTACGAGCAGTACTTC. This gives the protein CSASSGGTTYEQYF.

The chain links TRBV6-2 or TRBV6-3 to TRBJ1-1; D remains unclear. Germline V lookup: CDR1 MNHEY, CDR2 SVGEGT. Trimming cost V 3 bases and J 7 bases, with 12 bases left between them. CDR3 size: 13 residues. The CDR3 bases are TGTGCCAGCAGTTATCTAGAACCTCGTGAAGCTTTCTTT. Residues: CASSYLEPREAFF.

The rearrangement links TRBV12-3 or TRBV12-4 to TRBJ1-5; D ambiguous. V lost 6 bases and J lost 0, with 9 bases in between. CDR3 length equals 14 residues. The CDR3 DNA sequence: TGTGCCAGCAGCCTACTAAATAGCAATCAGCCCCAGCATTTT. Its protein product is CASSLLNSNQPQHF.

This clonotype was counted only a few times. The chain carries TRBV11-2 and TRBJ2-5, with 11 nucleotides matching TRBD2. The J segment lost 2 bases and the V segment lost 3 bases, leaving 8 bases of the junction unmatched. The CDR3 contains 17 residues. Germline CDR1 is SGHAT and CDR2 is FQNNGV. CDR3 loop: CASSLSGTSGGQETQYF. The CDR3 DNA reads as TGTGCCAGCAGCTTGAGCGGGACTAGCGGAGGACAAGAGACCCAGTACTTC.

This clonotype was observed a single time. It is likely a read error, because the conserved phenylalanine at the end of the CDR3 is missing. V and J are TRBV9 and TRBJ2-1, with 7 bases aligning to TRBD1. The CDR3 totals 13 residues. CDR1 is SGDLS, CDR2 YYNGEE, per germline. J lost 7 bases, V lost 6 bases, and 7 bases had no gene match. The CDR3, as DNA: TGTGCCAGCAACCCGAGGGGGCCGAATGAGCAGTTCCTC. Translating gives CASNPRGPNEQFL.

The CDR3 reads CAWRGDRGNGYTF. The CDR3 region has the DNA TGTGCCTGGAGAGGGGACAGGGGGAATGGCTACACCTTC. V is TRBV30 and J is TRBJ1-2, with 11 bases aligning to TRBD1. Germline CDR1 and CDR2: GTSNPN and SVGIG (reference sequence). There are 13 residues in the CDR3. V was pared by 3 bases and J by 6 bases, with 3 bases of the junction left unmatched.